The clone carrying this T cell receptor beta chain has a count of ten or more. CDR1 and CDR2 (germline): SGDLS, YYNGEE. The CDR3 is 18 residues long. With 4 bases removed from V and 2 bases from J, the gap between germline ends came to 24 bases. The CDR3 regions of TCR beta were amplified from RNA transcripts. When the TCR CDR3 underwent first-round RT-PCR, the HTBI primer set was used. TCRdb independently ran MiXCR on the multiplex PCR reads; one entry per CDR3 protein. This repertoire shows a few hundred thousand distinct CDR3 sequences, 46% found once; its top ten account for more than 7.5%. Stable Graves' hyperthyroidism denoted no ophthalmopathy progression over 18 months. These data originate in a study of T cells in Graves' hyperthyroidism and ophthalmopathy.

The clonotype comes from a woman under 30 with Graves' hyperthyroidism. V and J are TRBV9 and TRBJ2-5, with TRBD2 as a possible D gene (5 bases). The material sequenced was peripheral blood or thyroid tissue (not recorded which). This CDR3 reads CASSSRFLGSPWQETQYF. In DNA form, the CDR3 reads TGTGCCAGCAGCTCCCGTTTTTTGGGGAGCCCGTGGCAAGAGACCCAGTACTTC. The full variable domain, its missing parts supplied by reference TRBV9 and TRBJ2-5, is DSGVTQTPKHLITATGQRVTLRCSPRSGDLSVYWYQQSLDQGLQFLIQYYNGEERAKGNILERFSAQQFPDLHSELNLSSLELGDSALYFCASSSRFLGSPWQETQYFGPGTRLLVL.